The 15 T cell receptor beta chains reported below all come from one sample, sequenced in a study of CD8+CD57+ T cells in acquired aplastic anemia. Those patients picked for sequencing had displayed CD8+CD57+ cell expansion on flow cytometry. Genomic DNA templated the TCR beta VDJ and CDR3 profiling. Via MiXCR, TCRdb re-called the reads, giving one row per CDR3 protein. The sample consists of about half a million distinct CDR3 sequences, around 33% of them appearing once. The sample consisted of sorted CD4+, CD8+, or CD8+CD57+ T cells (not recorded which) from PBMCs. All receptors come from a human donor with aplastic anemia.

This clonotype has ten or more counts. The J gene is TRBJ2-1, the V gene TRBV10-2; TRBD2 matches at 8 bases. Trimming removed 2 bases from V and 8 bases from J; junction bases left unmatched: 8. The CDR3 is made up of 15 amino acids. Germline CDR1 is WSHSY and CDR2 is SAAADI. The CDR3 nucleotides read TGCGCCAGCAGTGAGCCGATGGAGCGGGAGCATGAGCAGTTCTTC. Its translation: CASSEPMEREHEQFF.

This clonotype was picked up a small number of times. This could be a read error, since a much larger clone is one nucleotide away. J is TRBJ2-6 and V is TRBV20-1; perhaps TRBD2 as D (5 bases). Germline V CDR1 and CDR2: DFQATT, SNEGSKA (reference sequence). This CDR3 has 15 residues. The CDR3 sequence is CSTRAGDSGANVLTF. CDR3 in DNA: TGCAGTACTAGAGCCGGGGATTCTGGGGCCAACGTCCTGACTTTC.

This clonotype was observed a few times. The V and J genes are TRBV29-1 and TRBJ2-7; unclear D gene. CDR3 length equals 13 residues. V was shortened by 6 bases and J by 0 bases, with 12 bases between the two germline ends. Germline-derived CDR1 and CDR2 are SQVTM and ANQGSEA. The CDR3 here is CSVGPQSSYEQYF. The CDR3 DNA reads TGCAGCGTCGGACCGCAGAGCTCCTACGAGCAGTACTTC.

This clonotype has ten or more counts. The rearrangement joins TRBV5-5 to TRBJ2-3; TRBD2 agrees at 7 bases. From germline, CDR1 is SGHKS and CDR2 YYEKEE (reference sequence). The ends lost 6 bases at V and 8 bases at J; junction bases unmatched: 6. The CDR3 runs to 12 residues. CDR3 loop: CASTNTGGTQYF. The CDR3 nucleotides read TGTGCCAGCACGAATACGGGGGGTACGCAGTATTTT.

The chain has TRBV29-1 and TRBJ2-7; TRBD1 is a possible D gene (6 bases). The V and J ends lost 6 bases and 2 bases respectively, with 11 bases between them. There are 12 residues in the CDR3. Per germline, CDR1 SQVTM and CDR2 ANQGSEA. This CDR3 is CSVAGVTYEQYF. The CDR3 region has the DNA TGCAGCGTAGCAGGGGTTACCTACGAGCAGTACTTC.

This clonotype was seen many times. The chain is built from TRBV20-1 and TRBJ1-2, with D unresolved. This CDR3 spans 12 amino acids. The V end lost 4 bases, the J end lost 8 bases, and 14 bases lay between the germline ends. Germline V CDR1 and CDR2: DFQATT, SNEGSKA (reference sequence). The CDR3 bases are TGCAGTGCTACCCGGACGCCGGGAGGCTACACCTTC. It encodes CSATRTPGGYTF.

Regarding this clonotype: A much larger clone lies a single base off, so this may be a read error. CDR3 DNA: TGTGCCAGCAGCTGGCGAAAGGGAGGCTACACCTTC. This codes for CASSWRKGGYTF. This chain connects TRBV7-9 to TRBJ1-2; D not resolved. In germline, CDR1 is SEHNR, CDR2 FQNEAQ (reference sequence). The CDR3 runs to 12 residues. V lost 4 bases and J lost 8, with 11 bases in between.

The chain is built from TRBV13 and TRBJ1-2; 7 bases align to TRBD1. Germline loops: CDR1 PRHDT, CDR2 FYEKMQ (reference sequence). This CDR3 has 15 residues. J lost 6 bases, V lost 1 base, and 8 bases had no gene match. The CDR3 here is CASSLDGGGGHGYTF. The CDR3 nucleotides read TGTGCCAGCAGCTTAGATGGAGGGGGCGGCCATGGCTACACCTTC.

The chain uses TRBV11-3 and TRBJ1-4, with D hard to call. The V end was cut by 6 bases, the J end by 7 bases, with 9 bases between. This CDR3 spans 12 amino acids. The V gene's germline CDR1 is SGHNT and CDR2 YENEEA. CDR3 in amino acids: CASRIKVEKLFF. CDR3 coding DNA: TGTGCCAGCAGGATCAAGGTTGAAAAACTGTTTTTT.

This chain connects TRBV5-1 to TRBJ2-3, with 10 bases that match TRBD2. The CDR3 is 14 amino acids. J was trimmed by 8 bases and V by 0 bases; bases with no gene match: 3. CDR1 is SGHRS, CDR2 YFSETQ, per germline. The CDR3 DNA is TGCGCCAGCAGCTTGGAAACTAGCGGGGTTACGCAGTATTTT. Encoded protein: CASSLETSGVTQYF.

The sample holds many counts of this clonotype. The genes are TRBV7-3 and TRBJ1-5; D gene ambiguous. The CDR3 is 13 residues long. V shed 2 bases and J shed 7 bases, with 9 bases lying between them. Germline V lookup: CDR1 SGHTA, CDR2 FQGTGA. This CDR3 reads CASSLDPGQPQHF. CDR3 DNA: TGTGCCAGCAGCTTAGATCCTGGGCAGCCCCAGCATTTT.

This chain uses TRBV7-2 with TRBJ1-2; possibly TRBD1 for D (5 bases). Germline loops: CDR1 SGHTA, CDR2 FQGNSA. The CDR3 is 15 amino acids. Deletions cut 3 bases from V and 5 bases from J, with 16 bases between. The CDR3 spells CASSFIVDSIYGYTF. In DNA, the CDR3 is TGTGCCAGCAGCTTTATTGTTGACAGCATTTATGGCTACACCTTC. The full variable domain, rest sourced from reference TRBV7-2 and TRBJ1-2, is GAGVSQSPSNKVTEKGKDVELRCDPISGHTALYWYRQSLGQGLEFLIYFQGNSAPDKSGLPSDRFSAERTGGSVSTLTIQRTQQEDSAVYLCASSFIVDSIYGYTFGSGTRLTVV.

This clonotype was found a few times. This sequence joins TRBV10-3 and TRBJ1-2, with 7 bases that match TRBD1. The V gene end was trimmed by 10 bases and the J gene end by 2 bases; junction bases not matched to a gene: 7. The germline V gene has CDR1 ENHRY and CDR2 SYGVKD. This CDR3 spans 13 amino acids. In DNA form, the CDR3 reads TGTGCCAGCCGGGACAGCCTAAACTATGGCTACACCTTC. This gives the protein CASRDSLNYGYTF.

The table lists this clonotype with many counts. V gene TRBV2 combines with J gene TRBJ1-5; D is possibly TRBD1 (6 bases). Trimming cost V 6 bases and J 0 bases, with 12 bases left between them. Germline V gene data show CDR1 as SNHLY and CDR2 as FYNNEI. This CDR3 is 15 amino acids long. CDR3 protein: CASREGGSSNQPQHF. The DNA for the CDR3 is TGTGCCAGCAGGGAGGGGGGCAGTAGCAATCAGCCCCAGCATTTT.

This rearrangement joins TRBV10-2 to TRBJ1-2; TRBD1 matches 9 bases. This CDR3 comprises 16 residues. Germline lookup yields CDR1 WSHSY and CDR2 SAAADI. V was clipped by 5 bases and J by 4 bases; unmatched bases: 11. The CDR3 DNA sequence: TGCGCCAGCAGTCGCGGACAGGGGCCTGCTCCCTATGGCTACACCTTC. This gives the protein CASSRGQGPAPYGYTF.